The T cell receptor beta chain under discussion was sequenced for a study of T cell responses to AZD1222 COVID-19 vaccine. Findings and caveats of the study: Donors in the cohort were predominantly white British and more often female, and clonal diversity was possibly underestimated.

On this clone itself: Its antigen is unidentified.

This CDR3 has 15 amino acids. Measured with immunoSEQ multiplex PCR; TCRdb has only the in-frame clones, and not every one. This repertoire shows about 86,000 clones, roughly 90% found once; its top ten account for 6.9%. The starting material was peripheral blood, obtained 28 days after the second AZD1222 dose. The TCR was taken from an adult who received the AZD1222 COVID-19 vaccine. The V and J genes are TRBV21-1 and TRBJ2-5; the table assigns TRBD1, which was not confirmed against the DNA. TRBV21-1 is a documented pseudogene. The CDR3 here is CASSKSGADQETQYF. CDR3 nucleotides: TGTGCCAGCAGCAAATCTGGGGCAGACCAAGAGACCCAGTACTTC.